One T cell receptor beta chain is described in this entry. TCRdb's copy holds only in-frame clones and misses some; the assay was immunoSEQ multiplex PCR. Here the sample spans some 10,000 clones, approximately 85% being singletons. This entry is derived from a study of tumor T cells in aggressive B-cell lymphoma. Germline CDR1 and CDR2: MNHEY and SMNVEV (reference sequence). This CDR3 is built from 13 residues. The V end was cut by 4 bases, the J end by 5 bases, with 12 bases between. The material sequenced was tumor tissue. The V gene is TRBV27, the J gene TRBJ2-7; D possibly corresponds to TRBD2 (6 bases). The TCR comes from an adult with diffuse large B cell lymphoma. CDR3 DNA: TGTGCCAGCAGTTCGACTAGTCTCCACGAGCAGTACTTC. It encodes CASSSTSLHEQYF.